This T cell receptor (beta chain) comes out of a study of cytomegalovirus exposure and HLA in healthy donors. Points from the study as a whole: When the data were analyzed later, several of the most significant clusters appeared to be linked to common viral pathogens. Indistinguishable V segments, including TRBV6-2 and TRBV6-3, were excluded. Analyses of presence/absence relied on an assumption of roughly uniform sequencing depth across donors.

In the case of this clone: The target antigen is unknown.

PCR involved 60 Vbeta and 13 Jbeta primers. Sequenced by immunoSEQ multiplex PCR; TCRdb stores in-frame clones only, minus some. Here the sample spans approximately 110,000 clones, approximately 80% being singletons. Trimming shortened V by 4 bases and J by 8 bases, and 6 bases separated the two germline ends. CDR3 length equals 11 residues. Germline values: CDR1 MNHEY, CDR2 SVGAGI. Sample: PBMCs. The rearrangement joins TRBV6-5 to TRBJ1-3; D unresolved. This clonotype was sampled from a woman aged 25-40 years in good health and CMV-seronegative. The CDR3 loop reads CASSSSDTIYF. Written as DNA, the CDR3 is TGTGCCAGCAGTTCGTCGGACACCATATATTTT.